This T cell receptor (beta chain) was profiled in a study of blood T cell repertoires in COVID-19. Across the whole study: T cells, B-cell-depleted T cells, or PBMCs supplied cDNA or gDNA.

Sequencing used immunoSEQ multiplex PCR; TCRdb keeps in-frame clones, though not all of them. The table has hundreds of thousands of clones, approximately 89% seen once. All recovered Cohort 3 donors got two negative PCRs, got clearance, or saw symptom resolution. The source is a woman aged 40 to 55 who had recovered from COVID-19. The specimen sequenced was PBMCs or T cells enriched from blood (not recorded which).

The DNA of the CDR3 is TGTGCCAGCAGTTCCCCGAGTCGGAGCTCCTACAATGAGCAGTTCTTC. It specifies CASSSPSRSSYNEQFF. J is TRBJ2-1 and V is TRBV7-2; no definite D call. The V gene lost 6 bases and the J gene lost 0 bases, with 15 bases spanning the gap. Germline lookup yields CDR1 SGHTA and CDR2 FQGNSA. The CDR3 has 16 residues.